This T cell receptor (beta chain) was captured in a study of blood T cells in healthy people across ages. A sample-barcoded 5' primer and a J-beta primer mix were used in a second PCR of roughly 7 to 11 cycles. MiXCR was run by TCRdb on the 5' RACE reads, yielding one entry per CDR3 protein. The sample includes around 1.5 million distinct CDR3 sequences, roughly 40% of them seen just once. It was about 10 milliliters of peripheral blood that were drawn from each donor. Notes on this clonotype: The antigen is undetermined.

Study-level results: TCR beta diversity was tightly associated with the proportion of naive T cells.

Material for sequencing was blood. The clonotype originates from a woman in her late teens or twenties in good health.

This CDR3 is CASSYSDGEGETQYF. CDR3 nucleotides: TGTGCCAGCAGTTACTCCGACGGGGAGGGAGAGACCCAGTACTTC. The V call is TRBV6-5, the J call TRBJ2-5, with 7 bases aligning to TRBD2. J lost 4 bases, V lost 0 bases, and 5 bases had no gene match. The CDR3 extends over 15 amino acids. CDR1 MNHEY and CDR2 SVGAGI come from the germline V gene.